This T cell receptor (beta chain) was sequenced during a study of blood T cell repertoires in COVID-19. Across the whole study: Sites across the United States, Italy and Spain contributed samples from acute and convalescent COVID-19. The cDNA or gDNA used as material had been derived from T cells, B-cell-depleted T cells, or PBMCs.

This clone was counted a few times. Under the authors' procedure: Amplification of reference gene primers provided the estimated nucleated cell counts. Libraries were prepared by immunoSEQ multiplex PCR; TCRdb keeps only in-frame clonotypes and omits some of them. The V and J calls and the clone size are those of that table, but D and trimming were determined from the DNA. The sample consists of some 73,000 clones, about four fifths of them appearing once. The ends lost 0 bases at V and 3 bases at J; junction bases unmatched: 7. The length of the CDR3 is 17 residues. Germline lookup yields CDR1 SGHNT and CDR2 YYREEE (reference sequence).

This clonotype originated in a woman aged 55-70 years with acute or convalescent COVID-19. The sequencing input was peripheral blood. V is TRBV5-4 and J is TRBJ2-1; TRBD2 aligns across 9 bases. CDR3 in DNA: TGTGCCAGCAGCTTGGTGGCTAGCGGGGACCTCTACAATGAGCAGTTCTTC. Translation: CASSLVASGDLYNEQFF.